These T cell receptor beta chains were read from a single sample in a study of cytomegalovirus exposure and HLA in healthy donors. The repertoire was sequenced with immunoSEQ multiplex PCR; TCRdb's copy has only in-frame clones and lacks some. The sample has about 110,000 clones; roughly 67% are singletons. Sequencing used PBMCs. These TCRs come from a man aged 35-49 years in good health and CMV-seronegative. The CDR3 runs from the conserved cysteine through the conserved F or W. The D gene is left open where the match is weak. Not every row has a clone size; where given, it reads once, few, many or a size class.

-,TRBD1,TRBV6-6,TRBJ2-5,CASRWTGSGETQYF,TGTGCCAGCAGATGGACAGGGTCGGGAGAGACCCAGTACTTC
few,-,TRBV6-5,TRBJ1-2,CASSYSRDYGYTF,TGTGCCAGCAGTTACTCGCGGGACTATGGCTACACCTTC
-,-,TRBV6-6,TRBJ2-5,CASNPPTGQETQYF,TGTGCCAGCAACCCCCCTACAGGGCAAGAGACCCAGTACTTC
once,TRBD2,TRBV5-4,TRBJ2-7,CASSHRASGVYEQYF,TGTGCCAGCAGCCATCGGGCTAGCGGCGTCTACGAGCAGTACTTC
-,TRBD1,TRBV6-5,TRBJ1-1,CASSLMTGSGAFF,TGTGCCAGCAGCCTAATGACAGGGTCTGGAGCTTTCTTT
-,-,TRBV7-6,TRBJ2-5,CASSSERRVETQYF,TGTGCCAGCAGCTCAGAGCGGCGTGTGGAGACCCAGTACTTC
-,-,TRBV4-3,TRBJ2-2,CASSQDGESGELFF,TGCGCCAGCAGCCAAGATGGAGAATCCGGGGAGCTGTTTTTT
-,-,TRBV9,TRBJ2-2,CASSGEVTGELFF,TGTGCCAGCAGCGGGGAGGTCACCGGGGAGCTGTTTTTT
-,-,TRBV5-6,TRBJ2-1,CASSFTGGDEQFF,TGTGCCAGCAGCTTTACAGGGGGGGATGAGCAGTTCTTC
once,TRBD1,TRBV19,TRBJ2-7,CASRDRNSYEQYF,TGTGCCAGCCGGGACAGGAACTCCTACGAGCAGTACTTC
-,-,TRBV7-9,TRBJ2-7,CASSLDWEVGEQYF,TGTGCCAGCAGCTTAGACTGGGAGGTGGGCGAGCAGTACTTC
few,-,TRBV30,TRBJ1-5,CAWSVGGPRNQPQHF,TGTGCCTGGAGTGTAGGCGGCCCGAGGAATCAGCCCCAGCATTTT
few,TRBD2,TRBV6-6,TRBJ2-3,CASSYGLAGDTDTQYF,TGTGCCAGCAGTTACGGGCTAGCGGGGGACACAGATACGCAGTATTTT
-,-,TRBV7-2,TRBJ2-7,CASSLAQSSAYEQYF,TGTGCCAGCAGCTTAGCACAGAGCTCGGCCTACGAGCAGTACTTC
-,-,TRBV4-1,TRBJ2-5,CASSQGLGQLARETQYF,TGCGCCAGCAGCCAAGGGCTCGGACAGCTGGCCCGAGAGACCCAGTACTTC
-,-,TRBV4-2,TRBJ1-5,CASSQDSQGYQPQHF,TGTGCCAGCAGCCAAGACTCACAGGGTTATCAGCCCCAGCATTTT
-,-,TRBV4-2,TRBJ2-1,CASSLEDGWRLDNEQFF,TGTGCCAGCAGCCTAGAAGACGGATGGCGGTTGGACAATGAGCAGTTCTTC
-,TRBD2,TRBV11-3,TRBJ2-5,CASSLGGGPAETQYF,TGTGCCAGCAGCTTAGGCGGGGGGCCGGCAGAGACCCAGTACTTC
-,-,TRBV30,TRBJ2-1,CAWSVLSLEQFF,TGTGCCTGGAGTGTATTGTCCCTTGAGCAGTTCTTC
-,TRBD2,TRBV29-1,TRBJ2-7,CSVEGGSSGGAYEQYF,TGCAGCGTTGAAGGGGGGTCTAGCGGGGGGGCCTACGAGCAGTACTTC
few,-,TRBV7-8,TRBJ1-4,CASSLDQGFATNEKLFF,TGTGCCAGCAGCTTAGATCAGGGTTTTGCAACTAATGAAAAACTGTTTTTT
-,-,TRBV4-3,TRBJ2-4,CASSLRRETGWGKNIQYF,TGCGCCAGCAGCCTACGGCGCGAGACAGGTTGGGGGAAAAACATTCAGTACTTC
-,-,TRBV29-1,TRBJ1-4,CSVDLGQGNEKLFF,TGCAGCGTTGATCTCGGTCAGGGGAATGAAAAACTGTTTTTT
once,TRBD1,TRBV7-3,TRBJ2-2,CASSTGQGGGELFF,TGTGCCAGCAGCACCGGACAGGGCGGGGGGGAGCTGTTTTTT
-,-,TRBV5-1,TRBJ2-2,CASSLVGRLTGELFF,TGCGCCAGCAGCTTGGTCGGCAGGCTCACCGGGGAGCTGTTTTTT
-,-,TRBV6-6,TRBJ1-6,CASSLTTGRDSPLHF,TGTGCCAGCAGTTTGACTACAGGGAGGGATTCACCCCTCCACTTT
-,TRBD1,TRBV5-1,TRBJ2-1,CASSSGTGNGDEQFF,TGCGCCAGCAGCTCCGGGACAGGGAATGGGGATGAGCAGTTCTTC
-,-,TRBV7-3,TRBJ1-6,CASSERRDRNNSPLHF,TGTGCCAGCAGCGAAAGGAGGGATAGGAATAATTCACCCCTCCACTTT
-,TRBD1,TRBV6-5,TRBJ1-3,CASSYSGQGNTIYF,TGTGCCAGCAGTTACTCGGGACAGGGAAACACCATATATTTT
-,-,TRBV6-5,TRBJ1-2,CASSFTGQGWYGYTF,TGTGCCAGCAGCTTCACTGGTCAGGGATGGTATGGCTACACCTTC
-,TRBD1,TRBV5-6,TRBJ1-4,CASSGQANEKLFF,TGTGCCAGCAGCGGACAGGCGAATGAAAAACTGTTTTTT
-,-,TRBV15,TRBJ1-2,CATSSTRNYGYTF,TGTGCCACCAGCAGCACGCGAAACTATGGCTACACCTTC
-,-,TRBV4-3,TRBJ1-2,CASSQEKEHGYTF,TGCGCCAGCAGCCAAGAGAAAGAGCATGGCTACACCTTC
-,-,TRBV4-3,TRBJ2-1,CASSQGLQGLNEQFF,TGCGCCAGCAGCCAAGGACTACAGGGTTTGAATGAGCAGTTCTTC
-,TRBD2,TRBV4-2,TRBJ2-2,CASSPGLAEVGTGELFF,TGTGCCAGCAGCCCGGGACTAGCGGAGGTTGGCACCGGGGAGCTGTTTTTT
-,TRBD1,TRBV7-9,TRBJ2-7,CASSLGQTWDEQYF,TGTGCCAGCAGCTTGGGACAGACTTGGGACGAGCAGTACTTC
many,-,TRBV7-9,TRBJ2-5,CASSRARGWQETQYF,TGTGCCAGCAGCCGAGCGCGGGGATGGCAAGAGACCCAGTACTTC
-,TRBD1,TRBV6-6,TRBJ2-7,CASSTFRTGTYEQYF,TGTGCCAGCAGCACTTTTAGGACAGGGACCTACGAGCAGTACTTC
few,TRBD2,TRBV27,TRBJ2-7,CASSLGTSGWDEQYF,TGTGCCAGCAGTTTGGGGACTAGCGGGTGGGACGAGCAGTACTTC
-,-,TRBV7-9,TRBJ2-3,CASSEGAVRYF,TGTGCCAGCAGCGAGGGAGCGGTGCGGTATTTT
-,TRBD1,TRBV7-9,TRBJ2-5,CASSSNLQGEQETQYF,TGTGCCAGCAGCTCTAACTTACAGGGGGAGCAAGAGACCCAGTACTTC
-,-,TRBV25-1,TRBJ2-3,CASSVHTDTQYF,TGTGCCAGCAGTGTTCACACAGATACGCAGTATTTT
-,TRBD2,TRBV29-1,TRBJ2-1,CSVEGLAGDYNEQFF,TGCAGCGTTGAAGGACTAGCGGGGGATTACAATGAGCAGTTCTTC
-,-,TRBV7-2,TRBJ2-1,CASSSGLNEQFF,TGTGCCAGCAGCTCCGGACTAAATGAGCAGTTCTTC
-,-,TRBV11-1,TRBJ1-5,CASSSSGNQPQHF,TGTGCCAGCAGCTCCAGCGGGAATCAGCCCCAGCATTTT
-,-,TRBV7-2,TRBJ1-4,CASSPTATSRGEKLFF,TGTGCCAGCAGCCCTACGGCAACGAGCCGGGGGGAAAAACTGTTTTTT
-,-,TRBV5-1,TRBJ2-7,CASSLVGGSYEQYF,TGCGCCAGCAGCTTGGTCGGGGGAAGCTACGAGCAGTACTTC
-,TRBD1,TRBV18,TRBJ2-3,CASSPTTGTDTQYF,TGTGCCAGCTCACCAACGACAGGGACAGATACGCAGTATTTT